This TCR beta chain originates from a study of blood T cell repertoires in COVID-19. About the research overall: The United States, Italy and Spain provided the acute and convalescent COVID-19 samples. From T cells, B-cell-depleted T cells, or PBMCs came the material, which was cDNA or gDNA.

The CDR3 extends over 14 amino acids. J lost 2 bases, V lost 1 base, and 1 base had no gene match. Germline CDR1 reads MDHEN; CDR2 reads SYDVKM. This clone was seen once. Methods used by the authors: Estimates of nucleated cell counts were drawn from the amplification of reference gene primers. TCRdb keeps only in-frame clones here, not all; method: immunoSEQ multiplex PCR. V and J calls and clone size are as listed in that table; D and trimming were resolved from the DNA. The profile shows approximately 220,000 clones, approximately 81% of them singletons. The receptor was derived from a woman older than 75 with acute or convalescent COVID-19. Material: peripheral blood. The chain joins TRBV28 to TRBJ1-2; 7 nucleotides agree with TRBD1. CDR3 DNA: TGTGCCAGCAGTTTATCGACAGGGAACTATGGCTACACCTTC. This sequence encodes CASSLSTGNYGYTF.